One sample yielded the 27 T cell receptor beta chains listed below, sequenced in a study of T cells in Graves' hyperthyroidism and ophthalmopathy. TCR beta CDR3 regions were amplified from RNA. The HTBI primer set served for first-round RT-PCR of the TCR CDR3. TCRdb passed the multiplex PCR reads through MiXCR, listing each CDR3 protein once. The sample contains about 98,000 distinct CDR3 sequences, roughly 37% of which appear only once. Sequencing was carried out using peripheral blood or thyroid tissue (not recorded which). The receptors were sampled from a woman aged 25 to 39 with Graves' hyperthyroidism.

The rearrangement uses TRBV6-5 and TRBJ2-7, with TRBD1 matching 7 bases. CDR1 is MNHEY, CDR2 SVGAGI, per germline. V was pared by 5 bases and J by 4 bases, with 2 bases of the junction left unmatched. CDR3 length: 12 amino acids. The CDR3 DNA sequence: TGTGCCAGCAGTGGGACAGCGTACGAGCAGTACTTC. Translated: CASSGTAYEQYF.

This clonotype was recorded once. The chain has TRBV20-1 and TRBJ2-3; D uncertain. This CDR3 contains 14 residues. V dropped 6 bases and J dropped 0 bases, with 13 bases sitting between them. Germline CDR1 is DFQATT and CDR2 is SNEGSKA (reference sequence). CDR3 nucleotides: TGCAGTGCGCCGGTAGGCTCCAGCACAGATACGCAGTATTTT. This encodes CSAPVGSSTDTQYF.

This clonotype occurred once. V usage is TRBV7-3 and J usage is TRBJ2-3; 7 positions agree with TRBD1. With the DNA end fitting TRBJ1-5 better, the J assignment may be wrong. Per the germline V gene, CDR1 is SGHTA and CDR2 is FQGTGA. CDR3 size: 14 residues. The CDR3 is CASSTTGVTDTQHF. The CDR3 DNA follows: TGTGCCAGCAGCACTACAGGGGTCACAGATACGCAGCATTTT.

In its sample, this clonotype was seen a few times. The chain joins TRBV15 to TRBJ1-2; the D is unclear. The ends were cut back, 0 bases at V and 1 base at J, with 3 bases in the middle. The CDR3 has 13 amino acids. From germline, CDR1 is LNHNV and CDR2 YYDKDF (reference sequence). Written as DNA, the CDR3 is TGTGCCACCAGCAGAGACAGTAACTATGGCTACACCTTC. Amino acids: CATSRDSNYGYTF.

This clonotype was seen just once. No conserved phenylalanine or tryptophan ends this CDR3, so it is likely a read error. The chain joins TRBV7-6 to TRBJ1-1; no firm D call. The germline V and J ends were trimmed by 1 base and 1 base, with 7 bases remaining between them. Germline V gene sequence: CDR1 SGHVS, CDR2 FNYEAQ. This CDR3 has 14 amino acids. CDR3 residues: CASSLGTTNTEAFS. CDR3 nucleotide sequence: TGTGCCAGCAGCTTAGGGACTACGAACACTGAAGCTTTCTCT.

The chain recombines TRBV7-9 with TRBJ2-2; 8 nucleotides align to TRBD2. The CDR3 covers 15 residues. The germline V gene has CDR1 SEHNR and CDR2 FQNEAQ (reference sequence). With V trimmed by 11 bases and J by 4 bases, 12 bases remained unmatched. The chain's CDR3 is CAFPSPGGVTGELFF. The DNA for the CDR3 is TGTGCCTTCCCCAGCCCCGGGGGGGTCACCGGGGAGCTGTTTTTT.

This clonotype was counted between two and nine times. This chain joins TRBV7-9 and TRBJ2-3, with D hard to call. This CDR3 region has 14 residues. V gave up 4 bases and J gave up 6 bases, with 14 bases separating them. Germline V gene sequence: CDR1 SEHNR, CDR2 FQNEAQ (reference sequence). CDR3: CASSSGPRWDTQYF. The CDR3, as DNA: TGTGCCAGCAGCTCTGGACCTCGGTGGGATACGCAGTATTTT.

This clonotype was seen many times. V usage is TRBV12-3 or TRBV12-4 and J usage is TRBJ2-5, with 8 bases lining up with TRBD2. V was clipped by 7 bases and J by 5 bases; unmatched bases: 15. The CDR3 contains 16 residues. The CDR3 DNA reads TGTGCCAGCAATTCCCACGCGGGACTAGTTGGGGAGACCCAGTACTTC. As protein: CASNSHAGLVGETQYF.

The chain has TRBV2 and TRBJ1-2, with D perhaps TRBD1 (6 bases). The CDR3 has 13 amino acids. Per the germline V gene, CDR1 is SNHLY and CDR2 is FYNNEI. The V and J ends lost 4 bases and 4 bases respectively, with 10 bases between them. The CDR3, as DNA: TGTGCCAGCAGTGCAGGGGCCCCCTATGGCTACACCTTC. Protein: CASSAGAPYGYTF.

Ten or more counts support this clonotype. CDR3 in DNA: TGTGCCAGCAGCCAAGATCTTGCGGGAGTTGGAGAGACCCAGTACTTC. It yields the protein CASSQDLAGVGETQYF. The rearrangement joins TRBV14 to TRBJ2-5; TRBD2 matches 7 bases. The trim removed 0 bases at V and 4 bases at J, leaving 8 bases unmatched. Germline CDR1 and CDR2: SGHDN and FVKESK. The CDR3 runs 16 residues.

This clonotype was picked up many times. The J gene is TRBJ2-7, the V gene TRBV6-1; D is tentatively TRBD1 or TRBD2 (6 bases each). Trimming stripped 4 bases from V and 0 bases from J, with 13 bases between. CDR3 size: 15 residues. Germline V gene data show CDR1 as MNHNS and CDR2 as SASEGT. CDR3: CASSAGAHRSYEQYF. CDR3 DNA sequence: TGTGCCAGCAGTGCGGGGGCGCACCGCTCCTACGAGCAGTACTTC.

The chain links TRBV9 to TRBJ2-7; TRBD1 matches 10 bases. V was clipped by 4 bases and J by 4 bases; unmatched bases: 8. The CDR3 sequence is 15 residues long. CDR1 and CDR2 from the germline V gene are SGDLS and YYNGEE. CDR3 in amino acids: CASSFAGTGVYEQYF. CDR3 nucleotide sequence: TGTGCCAGCAGCTTCGCCGGGACAGGGGTTTACGAGCAGTACTTC.

This clonotype was picked up many times. The V gene is TRBV27, the J gene TRBJ1-2; TRBD1 is a possible D gene (6 bases). Between the trimmed V and J ends, which lost 2 bases and 7 bases, there was a span of 14 bases. Germline values: CDR1 MNHEY, CDR2 SMNVEV (reference sequence). The CDR3 consists of 14 residues. Here the CDR3 reads CASSLGGGQVGYTF. In nucleotides, the CDR3 is TGTGCCAGCAGTTTAGGTGGGGGGCAGGTTGGCTACACCTTC.

This clonotype came up many times. V usage is TRBV6-5 and J usage is TRBJ2-7, with D hard to call. Trimming took 8 bases from V and 1 from J, leaving 12 bases between them. Germline CDR1 is MNHEY and CDR2 is SVGAGI. The length of the CDR3 is 13 residues. The CDR3 sequence is CASRVDQSYEQYF. CDR3 sequence (DNA): TGTGCCAGCCGCGTTGATCAGTCCTACGAGCAGTACTTC.

The chain links TRBV7-8 to TRBJ2-2; 9 nucleotides agree with TRBD1. This CDR3 spans 17 amino acids. CDR1 and CDR2 (germline): SGHVS, FQNEAQ. The V and J ends lost 1 base and 3 bases, in that order; junction bases with no gene match: 6. The CDR3 nucleotides are TGTGCCAGCAGCTTAGTTGACGGACAGGGGTACACCGGGGAGCTGTTTTTT. It codes for CASSLVDGQGYTGELFF.

V is TRBV7-8 and J is TRBJ1-5; possibly TRBD1 for D (5 bases). The CDR3 has 14 residues. Trimming removed 5 bases from V and 4 bases from J, with 12 bases in between. CDR1 SGHVS and CDR2 FQNEAQ come from the germline V gene. The CDR3 DNA is TGTGCCAGCAGCCCAGGGAGGGGTAATCAGCCCCAGCATTTT. It is translated as CASSPGRGNQPQHF.

The chain couples TRBV15 to TRBJ2-5, with D perhaps being TRBD1 or TRBD2 (5 bases each). The V end was cut by 3 bases, the J end by 4 bases, with 18 bases between. Germline values: CDR1 LNHNV, CDR2 YYDKDF (reference sequence). The CDR3 is 16 residues long. The CDR3: CATSSVAPGPRETQYF. CDR3 DNA sequence: TGTGCCACCAGCAGCGTAGCCCCGGGGCCCAGAGAGACCCAGTACTTC.

The chain employs TRBV7-6 and TRBJ2-5; no firm D call. Trimming took off 6 bases at V and 11 bases at J, with 10 bases between the two ends. This CDR3 region has 10 residues. Germline values: CDR1 SGHVS, CDR2 FNYEAQ. The CDR3 is CASSPIRQYF. The CDR3 DNA reads TGTGCCAGCAGTCCGATCAGACAGTACTTC. Using reference TRBV7-6 and TRBJ2-5 for the parts outside the CDR3, the full variable domain is GAGVSQSPRYKVTKRGQDVALRCDPISGHVSLYWYRQALGQGPEFLTYFNYEAQQDKSGLPNDRFSAERPEGSISTLTIQRTEQRDSAMYRCASSPIRQYFGPGTRLLVL.

This clonotype was seen at least ten times. V usage is TRBV10-3 and J usage is TRBJ2-7; D is ambiguous. Germline V gene data show CDR1 as ENHRY and CDR2 as SYGVKD. The CDR3 covers 16 residues. V shed 2 bases and J shed 5 bases, with 19 bases lying between them. The CDR3 loop reads CAISELVGENPHEQYF. The CDR3 region has the DNA TGTGCCATCAGTGAGCTCGTCGGTGAGAATCCCCACGAGCAGTACTTC.

This clonotype came up many times. The chain uses TRBV5-1 and TRBJ2-7; tentatively, D is TRBD1 (5 bases). CDR1 is SGHRS, CDR2 YFSETQ, per germline. CDR3 length: 15 amino acids. Trimming left V 0 bases short and J 0 bases short, with 10 bases between. CDR3 DNA: TGCGCCAGCAGCTTGGCGGGCAGGGACTCCTACGAGCAGTACTTC. Encoded protein: CASSLAGRDSYEQYF. The full variable domain, its missing parts supplied by reference TRBV5-1 and TRBJ2-7, is KAGVTQTPRYLIKTRGQQVTLSCSPISGHRSVSWYQQTPGQGLQFLFEYFSETQRNKGNFPGRFSGRQFSNSRSEMNVSTLELGDSALYLCASSLAGRDSYEQYFGPGTRLTVT.

This sequence joins TRBV6-6 and TRBJ2-3, with 8 bases matching TRBD1. Germline V CDR1 and CDR2: MNHNY, SVGAGI (reference sequence). The V and J ends lost 4 bases and 4 bases, in that order; junction bases with no gene match: 10. This CDR3 is 16 amino acids long. The CDR3 nucleotides read TGTGCCAGCAGTTTCTTCCGACAGGGGACGTCAGATACGCAGTATTTT. Amino acid sequence: CASSFFRQGTSDTQYF.

This clonotype appeared a single time. The gene calls are TRBV7-2 and TRBJ2-7; the match to TRBD2 covers 13 bases. Per the germline V gene, CDR1 is SGHTA and CDR2 is FQGNSA. The CDR3 has 15 residues. Trimming removed 2 bases from V and 4 bases from J; junction bases left unmatched: 2. The CDR3 sequence: CASSLPGLAGYEQYF. CDR3 nucleotide sequence: TGTGCCAGCAGCTTACCGGGACTAGCGGGGTACGAGCAGTACTTC.

This clonotype has at least ten counts. The chain employs TRBV11-2 and TRBJ2-7; 10 bases line up with TRBD2. The CDR3 has 16 residues. Germline-derived CDR1 and CDR2 are SGHAT and FQNNGV. Losses at the gene ends were 5 bases for V and 2 bases for J; bases not matched to a gene: 9. The CDR3 is CASSLLSGRFTYEQYF. For the CDR3, the DNA is TGTGCCAGCAGCCTACTTAGCGGGAGGTTTACCTACGAGCAGTACTTC.

The chain carries TRBV20-1 and TRBJ1-2; 9 bases fit TRBD1. This CDR3 spans 13 amino acids. V was clipped by 4 bases and J by 8 bases; unmatched bases: 8. Germline lookup yields CDR1 DFQATT and CDR2 SNEGSKA (reference sequence). CDR3 in amino acids: CSAITGGAGGYTF. The DNA of the CDR3 is TGCAGTGCTATCACAGGGGGCGCAGGCGGCTACACCTTC.

This clonotype appeared many times. This chain's CDR3 is CSASHDLYSRASYEQYF. The CDR3 bases are TGCAGTGCTAGCCATGACTTATATAGCCGGGCCTCCTACGAGCAGTACTTC. This chain connects TRBV20-1 to TRBJ2-7; D is uncertain. Germline values: CDR1 DFQATT, CDR2 SNEGSKA (reference sequence). CDR3 length: 17 amino acids. Trimming took off 3 bases at V and 0 bases at J, with 21 bases between the two ends.

This chain joins TRBV5-6 and TRBJ1-1; D perhaps matches TRBD1 (6 bases). CDR3 size: 12 residues. The ends were cut back, 4 bases at V and 3 bases at J, with 7 bases in the middle. In germline, CDR1 is SGHDT, CDR2 YYEEEE. The CDR3, as DNA: TGTGCCAGCAGCAAGGGGGACACTGAAGCTTTCTTT. Encoded protein: CASSKGDTEAFF.

This clonotype has at least ten counts. The chain combines TRBV5-5 with TRBJ1-4; the D is unclear. Germline V gene data show CDR1 as SGHKS and CDR2 as YYEKEE (reference sequence). Trimming left V 3 bases short and J 8 bases short, with 8 bases between. The CDR3 runs 12 residues. The CDR3 spells CASSYMGEKLFF. The CDR3 region has the DNA TGTGCCAGCAGCTACATGGGGGAAAAACTGTTTTTT.